The 22 T cell receptor beta chains below all came from one sample that was sequenced in a study of molecular identifiers for immune sequencing clone quantification. TCRdb analysed the PCR reads with MiXCR anew, one entry per CDR3 protein. The repertoire consists of 88,000 or so distinct CDR3 sequences, with 21% occurring once and the leading ten covering 0.8% to 1.2%. Material for sequencing was naive CD8+ T cells from blood, with Jurkat cell RNA spiked in. The subset denotes: FACS-sorted CD8+CD4-CCR7+CD45RA+ naive T cells. Every receptor here comes from a human donor in good health. Some libraries in this study had Jurkat cell RNA spiked in.

This clonotype was found many times. J is TRBJ2-7 and V is TRBV5-5; no definite D call. Germline V gene lookup returns CDR1 SGHKS and CDR2 YYEKEE (reference sequence). Trimming cost V 0 bases and J 3 bases, with 10 bases left between them. The CDR3 covers 14 residues. CDR3 amino acids: CASSLGLGFYEQYF. CDR3 nucleotides: TGTGCCAGCAGCTTGGGCTTAGGGTTCTACGAGCAGTACTTC.

For this clonotype: One base away lies a much larger clone, so this may be a sequencing read error. V gene TRBV6-6 combines with J gene TRBJ2-4, with 9 bases matching TRBD2. The ends lost 0 bases at V and 5 bases at J; junction bases unmatched: 14. CDR1 is MNHNY and CDR2 is SVGAGI in the germline V gene (reference sequence). There are 19 residues in the CDR3. The CDR3 region is CASSYSRGGAGGLENIQYF. CDR3 sequence (DNA): TGTGCCAGCAGTTACTCGCGGGGGGGGGCGGGGGGGCTAGAAAACATTCAGTACTTC.

A remark on this clonotype: Possible read error: a much larger clone is one base away. This rearrangement joins TRBV19 to TRBJ2-3; 12 nucleotides agree with TRBD2. Germline CDR1 LNHDA, CDR2 SQIVND (reference sequence). The CDR3 loop spans 14 amino acids. The CDR3 region has the DNA TGTGCCACATCACTAGCGGGGGGAACAGATACGCAGTGTTTT. Translated: CATSLAGGTDTQCF.

The sample holds many counts of this clonotype. The chain couples TRBV4-1 to TRBJ1-1; 7 bases line up with TRBD1. The CDR3 is 13 amino acids. V lost 7 bases, J lost 2 bases, and 4 bases stayed unmatched. From germline, CDR1 is MGHRA and CDR2 YSYEKL. CDR3 nucleotide sequence: TGCGCCAGCACCACAGGGGATAACACTGAAGCTTTCTTT. It specifies CASTTGDNTEAFF.

The rearrangement uses TRBV7-3 and TRBJ2-1; D gene ambiguous. The germline gives CDR1 SGHTA, CDR2 FQGTGA. The CDR3 is made up of 12 amino acids. V was clipped by 2 bases and J by 5 bases, with 4 bases between them. CDR3 sequence: CASSLPDNEQFF. DNA for the CDR3: TGTGCCAGCAGCTTACCAGACAATGAGCAGTTCTTC.

The chain carries TRBV10-3 and TRBJ1-2, with TRBD1 matching 10 bases. The J segment lost 0 bases and the V segment lost 0 bases, leaving 22 bases of the junction unmatched. The CDR3 loop spans 23 amino acids. Germline CDR1 ENHRY, CDR2 SYGVKD. The CDR3 spells CAISESSLGQGSSTQQANYGYTF. In DNA form, the CDR3 reads TGTGCCATCAGTGAGTCGAGTCTGGGACAGGGGAGCTCGACCCAGCAAGCTAACTATGGCTACACCTTC.

The chain has TRBV20-1 and TRBJ2-1; 10 bases align to TRBD1. Looked up from germline, CDR1 is DFQATT and CDR2 is SNEGSKA (reference sequence). The CDR3 runs 15 residues. Germline trimming cut 6 bases from V and 8 bases from J; bases unmatched to any gene: 13. The CDR3: CSAPRDRGGMDEQFF. The CDR3, as DNA: TGCAGTGCGCCCCGGGACAGGGGCGGGATGGATGAGCAGTTCTTC.

In DNA form, the CDR3 reads TGTGCCAGCAGTTTCTCCGGGGGCTGGGGGGAAGCTTTCTTT. Translation gives CASSFSGGWGEAFF. The chain uses TRBV28 and TRBJ1-1, with a possible D match to TRBD1 (6 bases). Germline V lookup: CDR1 MDHEN, CDR2 SYDVKM. Trimming cost V 3 bases and J 8 bases, with 16 bases left between them. The CDR3 sequence is 14 residues long. Supplemented by reference TRBV28 and TRBJ1-1, the full variable domain reads DVKVTQSSRYLVKRTGEKVFLECVQDMDHENMFWYRQDPGLGLRLIYFSYDVKMKEKGDIPEGYSVSREKKERFSLILESASTNQTSMYLCASSFSGGWGEAFFGQGTRLTVV.

In this sample, this clonotype turned up many times. The chain joins TRBV5-4 to TRBJ2-7, with 11 bases lining up with TRBD2. This CDR3 is 15 amino acids long. Germline V CDR1 and CDR2: SGHNT, YYREEE (reference sequence). The V gene end was trimmed by 3 bases and the J gene end by 2 bases; junction bases not matched to a gene: 4. CDR3: CASSWGTSGTYEQYF. CDR3 DNA sequence: TGTGCCAGCAGCTGGGGGACTAGCGGCACCTACGAGCAGTACTTC.

This clonotype has a count of ten or more. This chain joins TRBV11-2 and TRBJ2-1; D ambiguous. The CDR3 loop spans 12 amino acids. The V gene's germline CDR1 is SGHAT and CDR2 FQNNGV. The V gene lost 5 bases and the J gene lost 9 bases, with 11 bases spanning the gap. The CDR3 DNA is TGTGCCAGCAGCCCACTCGCGTCTGAGCAGTTCTTC. Amino acid sequence: CASSPLASEQFF.

This clonotype was found many times. The genes are TRBV6-2 or TRBV6-3 and TRBJ2-7; D may match TRBD1 or TRBD2 (5 bases each). Trimming cost V 3 bases and J 4 bases, with 13 bases left between them. The CDR3 contains 14 residues. Germline CDR1 is MNHEY and CDR2 is SVGEGT. The CDR3, as DNA: TGTGCCAGCAGTTATTCCGGCAGGGAGTACGAGCAGTACTTC. It translates to CASSYSGREYEQYF.

This clonotype was seen many times. The rearrangement uses TRBV29-1 and TRBJ1-1; a weak D match, TRBD1 (6 bases). The CDR3 is 13 amino acids. V was pared by 6 bases and J by 6 bases, with 17 bases between. The V gene's germline CDR1 is SQVTM and CDR2 ANQGSEA. The CDR3 nucleotides are TGCAGCGTGACGGGACGGGGGCGGGCTGAAGCTTTCTTT. Translating gives CSVTGRGRAEAFF.

This clonotype came up many times. The chain carries TRBV5-4 and TRBJ1-1; D is ambiguous. CDR1 is SGHNT and CDR2 is YYREEE in the germline V gene (reference sequence). The CDR3 runs 14 residues. The V end was cut by 0 bases, the J end by 9 bases, with 15 bases between. The CDR3 protein is CASSLEGGLPQAFF. The CDR3 nucleotides read TGTGCCAGCAGCTTGGAGGGTGGCCTACCTCAAGCTTTCTTT.

Worth noting for this clonotype: Since a much larger clone is just one base distant, this may be a read error. This rearrangement joins TRBV4-1 to TRBJ2-7; either TRBD1 or TRBD2 may fit D (5 bases each). The length of the CDR3 is 15 residues. Germline V gives CDR1 MGHRA, CDR2 YSYEKL. CDR3 sequence (DNA): TGCGCCAGCAGCCAAGCCCTCAGGGCCGACTACGTGCAGTACTTC. This gives the protein CASSQALRADYVQYF.

In its sample, this clonotype was seen a few times. The genes are TRBV2 and TRBJ2-7; perhaps TRBD1 as D (6 bases). Trimming took off 4 bases at V and 5 bases at J, with 12 bases between the two ends. There are 13 residues in the CDR3. Germline-derived CDR1 and CDR2 are SNHLY and FYNNEI. CDR3 sequence: CASSGIRQDEQYF. CDR3 sequence (DNA): TGTGCCAGCAGTGGAATAAGACAGGACGAGCAGTACTTC.

The sample holds many counts of this clonotype. V gene TRBV15 combines with J gene TRBJ2-7, with D unresolved. Per the germline V gene, CDR1 is LNHNV and CDR2 is YYDKDF (reference sequence). The CDR3 is made up of 18 amino acids. V was cut by 2 bases and J by 0 bases, with 20 bases left in between. In DNA, the CDR3 is TGTGCCACCAGCAGAACCGCTAATCAGGAATTCAGCTCCTACGAGCAGTACTTC. This gives the protein CATSRTANQEFSSYEQYF.

This clonotype was recorded many times. The genes are TRBV20-1 and TRBJ2-5; weak D call: TRBD1 (6 bases). Trimming cost V 5 bases and J 1 base, with 11 bases left between them. This CDR3 contains 13 residues. The germline V gene encodes CDR1 DFQATT and CDR2 SNEGSKA (reference sequence). This CDR3 reads CSARQEFQETQYF. The CDR3 DNA reads as TGCAGTGCTCGACAGGAATTCCAAGAGACCCAGTACTTC.

The table lists this clonotype with many counts. V is TRBV5-1 and J is TRBJ2-5; unclear D gene. The CDR3 loop spans 11 amino acids. The V gene's germline CDR1 is SGHRS and CDR2 YFSETQ. The V end was cut by 3 bases, the J end by 0 bases, with 0 bases between. The DNA of the CDR3 is TGCGCCAGCAGCTACCAAGAGACCCAGTACTTC. This codes for CASSYQETQYF.

The table lists this clonotype with many counts. This chain joins TRBV2 and TRBJ2-1; 7 bases are a match to TRBD2. Germline loops: CDR1 SNHLY, CDR2 FYNNEI. V lost 6 bases, J lost 4 bases, and 24 bases stayed unmatched. The CDR3 totals 20 residues. The DNA of the CDR3 is TGTGCCAGCAGAACCTCGCCCCTAGCGGCGGACCTTCCGCCATACAATGAGCAGTTCTTC. Translating it yields CASRTSPLAADLPPYNEQFF. The full variable domain, in which reference TRBV2 and TRBJ2-1 provide the parts outside the CDR3, is EPEVTQTPSHQVTQMGQEVILRCVPISNHLYFYWYRQILGQKVEFLVSFYNNEISEKSEIFDDQFSVERPDGSNFTLKIRSTKLEDSAMYFCASRTSPLAADLPPYNEQFFGPGTRLTVL.

The table lists this clonotype with a few counts. The chain recombines TRBV6-2 or TRBV6-3 with TRBJ2-7, with 8 bases identical to TRBD1. V gave up 5 bases and J gave up 6 bases; unmatched junction bases: 9. The germline gives CDR1 MNHEY, CDR2 SVGEGT. The CDR3 length is 14 residues. CDR3 loop: CASSLLAGGGEQYF. The CDR3 DNA reads TGTGCCAGCAGTCTATTAGCAGGGGGCGGCGAGCAGTACTTC.

Ten or more counts support this clonotype. The V call is TRBV12-3 or TRBV12-4, the J call TRBJ2-4; the D gene is possibly TRBD2 (7 bases). The germline V and J ends were trimmed by 2 bases and 3 bases, with 14 bases remaining between them. This CDR3 contains 16 residues. CDR3 in amino acids: CASSLWGGAVKNIQYF. In DNA form, the CDR3 reads TGTGCCAGCAGTTTATGGGGGGGGGCCGTCAAAAACATTCAGTACTTC.

This clonotype was seen ten or more times. CDR3 protein: CASSSPMGRDPYEQYF. CDR3 DNA: TGTGCCAGCAGCTCACCAATGGGCAGGGATCCCTACGAGCAGTACTTC. The chain is built from TRBV5-4 and TRBJ2-7, with D perhaps matching TRBD1 (5 bases). Trimming stripped 3 bases from V and 2 bases from J, with 18 bases between. The CDR3 spans 16 residues. Germline CDR1 reads SGHNT; CDR2 reads YYREEE (reference sequence). Filled out from reference TRBV5-4 and TRBJ2-7, the complete variable domain reads ETGVTQSPTHLIKTRGQQVTLRCSSQSGHNTVSWYQQALGQGPQFIFQYYREEENGRGNFPPRFSGLQFPNYSSELNVNALELDDSALYLCASSSPMGRDPYEQYFGPGTRLTVT.